These 21 T cell receptor beta chains originate from one sample sequenced in a study of cytomegalovirus exposure and HLA in healthy donors. The PCR ran on 60 Vbeta and 13 Jbeta primers. Generated by immunoSEQ multiplex PCR, the TCRdb table keeps only in-frame clones and is missing some. The sample lists some 170,000 clones; approximately 72% were seen once. The sequenced sample was PBMCs. The receptors here all came from a human donor in good health.

The chain is built from TRBV13 and TRBJ1-2, with D unresolved. The V gene lost 3 bases and the J gene lost 6 bases, with 11 bases spanning the gap. The length of the CDR3 is 13 residues. The germline gives CDR1 PRHDT, CDR2 FYEKMQ (reference sequence). CDR3 coding DNA: TGTGCCAGCAGCTTCCAAGTAGAGGATGGCTACACCTTC. As protein: CASSFQVEDGYTF.

This clone came up a few times. The genes are TRBV4-2 and TRBJ2-2, with D perhaps TRBD2 (7 bases). The CDR3 consists of 16 residues. V lost 1 base and J lost 7, with 16 bases in between. Germline V gene sequence: CDR1 LGHNA, CDR2 YNFKEQ. The CDR3 nucleotides read TGTGCCAGCAGCCAAGTTGGGTCGGGGGGCGACGGGGAGCTGTTTTTT. It is translated as CASSQVGSGGDGELFF.

This clone was seen more than once but under ten times. CDR3 coding DNA: TGTGCCAGCAGACCACCTCGACAGGGGGCGGACACCGGGGAGCTGTTTTTT. The encoded protein is CASRPPRQGADTGELFF. The chain is built from TRBV7-2 and TRBJ2-2, with 10 bases aligning to TRBD1. The CDR3 sequence is 17 residues long. With 6 bases clipped from V and 3 bases from J, the junction kept 10 bases outside the gene matches. CDR1 is SGHTA and CDR2 is FQGNSA in the germline V gene.

This chain uses TRBV5-1 with TRBJ2-7; TRBD1 agrees at 10 bases. CDR3 length equals 15 residues. Germline CDR1 reads SGHRS; CDR2 reads YFSETQ. The J segment lost 1 base and the V segment lost 4 bases, leaving 5 bases of the junction unmatched. The CDR3 DNA sequence: TGCGCCAGCAGCCAGGGACAGGGGATATCCTACGAGCAGTACTTC. Translation: CASSQGQGISYEQYF.

V and J are TRBV6-1 and TRBJ1-1, with D uncertain. CDR1 is MNHNS, CDR2 SASEGT, per germline. Trimming shortened V by 6 bases and J by 1 base, and 6 bases separated the two germline ends. The CDR3 is 12 residues long. In nucleotides, the CDR3 is TGTGCCAGCAGGGCGGGGAACACTGAAGCTTTCTTT. It codes for CASRAGNTEAFF.

To note about this clone: In the same sample, other DNA sequences code for this CDR3. The CDR3 DNA reads as TGCGCCAGCAGCCTCGGGACAGGATCGGATGGCTACACCTTC. Protein sequence: CASSLGTGSDGYTF. The chain is built from TRBV5-1 and TRBJ1-2, with 8 bases aligning to TRBD1. The CDR3 spans 14 residues. V trimming: 4 bases; J trimming: 6 bases; junction bases outside the gene matches: 8. Looked up from germline, CDR1 is SGHRS and CDR2 is YFSETQ.

The chain joins TRBV6-6 to TRBJ2-3, with TRBD2 identical over 9 bases. Germline values: CDR1 MNHNY, CDR2 SVGAGI (reference sequence). J was trimmed by 4 bases and V by 6 bases; bases with no gene match: 11. This CDR3 is 16 amino acids long. In DNA, the CDR3 is TGTGCCAGCAGCCCTAACAGCGGGGGGCAAGCAGATACGCAGTATTTT. Residues: CASSPNSGGQADTQYF.

The chain has TRBV30 and TRBJ2-7; a weak D match, TRBD1 (6 bases). Germline assignment: CDR1 GTSNPN and CDR2 SVGIG (reference sequence). With 1 base removed from V and 0 bases from J, the gap between germline ends came to 7 bases. The CDR3 totals 13 residues. The CDR3 loop is CAWSGTVSYEQYF. The CDR3 bases are TGTGCCTGGAGTGGGACAGTCTCCTACGAGCAGTACTTC.

The rearrangement uses TRBV2 and TRBJ2-5; tentative D call: TRBD1 (7 bases). The germline CDR1 and CDR2 sequences are SNHLY and FYNNEI. Trimming shortened V by 2 bases and J by 7 bases, and 17 bases separated the two germline ends. The CDR3 is 15 amino acids. As DNA, the CDR3 is TGTGCCAGCAGTGAAAGGAGGGGGCGAGAGGGGACCCAGTACTTC. It specifies CASSERRGREGTQYF.

This clone showed up just once. This rearrangement joins TRBV7-3 to TRBJ1-1, with a weak D call TRBD1 (5 bases). The CDR3 is 13 amino acids. Germline values: CDR1 SGHTA, CDR2 FQGTGA. The V end lost 4 bases, the J end lost 5 bases, and 11 bases lay between the germline ends. CDR3 in DNA: TGTGCCAGCAGCTCCCAGGGTGGGACTGAAGCTTTCTTT. It encodes CASSSQGGTEAFF.

The chain employs TRBV29-1 and TRBJ1-2; 12 positions agree with TRBD1. Germline CDR1 is SQVTM and CDR2 is ANQGSEA. V was clipped by 7 bases and J by 7 bases; unmatched bases: 1. This CDR3 contains 11 residues. CDR3 protein: CSEGQGAGYTF. The CDR3 nucleotides read TGCAGCGAGGGACAGGGGGCTGGCTACACCTTC.

The V call is TRBV11-3, the J call TRBJ2-1, with 11 nucleotides matching TRBD2. CDR1 is SGHNT, CDR2 YENEEA, per germline. This CDR3 region has 15 residues. Trimming at V came to 9 bases and at J to 10 bases, leaving 14 bases not matched to a gene. CDR3 DNA: TGTGCCAGTAGCCCTCGCGGTTTAGCGGGGGGGGAGCAGTTCTTC. Translated, it gives CASSPRGLAGGEQFF.

This clone was recorded only once. J is TRBJ1-1 and V is TRBV5-1, with 12 bases identical to TRBD1. The germline V gene encodes CDR1 SGHRS and CDR2 YFSETQ. J lost 3 bases, V lost 4 bases, and 10 bases had no gene match. The CDR3 runs to 17 residues. CDR3 protein: CASSLGQGAGTYTEAFF. For the CDR3, the DNA is TGCGCCAGCAGCCTGGGACAGGGGGCCGGAACATACACTGAAGCTTTCTTT.

The chain has TRBV7-3 and TRBJ2-2; TRBD2 aligns across 7 bases. The J segment lost 6 bases and the V segment lost 2 bases, leaving 6 bases of the junction unmatched. Germline CDR1 reads SGHTA; CDR2 reads FQGTGA. The CDR3 sequence is 15 residues long. The CDR3 bases are TGTGCCAGCAGCTTATTCGGACTAGATTCCGGGGAGCTGTTTTTT. Translated, it gives CASSLFGLDSGELFF.

The chain is built from TRBV4-1 and TRBJ2-1; 16 bases map to TRBD2. V was clipped by 0 bases and J by 5 bases; unmatched bases: 13. The CDR3 is 21 amino acids. Per the germline V gene, CDR1 is MGHRA and CDR2 is YSYEKL. The CDR3 region is CASSQDPGLAGGPYRNNEQFF. In DNA, the CDR3 is TGCGCCAGCAGCCAAGACCCGGGACTAGCGGGGGGGCCGTACAGAAACAATGAGCAGTTCTTC.

This clone appeared a few times. One end of the junction is discordant with germline, which a read error may explain. J is TRBJ2-1 and V is TRBV7-7; D is perhaps TRBD1 (6 bases). CDR1 and CDR2 from the germline V gene are SSHAT and FNYEAQ (reference sequence). The CDR3 sequence is 15 residues long. CDR3 coding DNA: TGTGCTAGCAGCTTAACCAGGGACACCCTCGGTGAGCAGTTCTTC. Translation: CASSLTRDTLGEQFF. Variable domain in full (rest from reference TRBV7-7 and TRBJ2-1): GAGVSQSPRYKVTKRGQDVTLRCDPISSHATLYWYQQALGQGPEFLTYFNYEAQPDKSGLPSDRFSAERPEGSISTLTIQRTEQRDSAMYRCASSLTRDTLGEQFFGPGTRLTVL.

This chain joins TRBV7-8 and TRBJ2-2; 7 bases map to TRBD1. The CDR3 length is 13 residues. J was trimmed by 5 bases and V by 6 bases; bases with no gene match: 3. CDR1 and CDR2 from the germline V gene are SGHVS and FQNEAQ. CDR3 sequence: CASRTGVTGELFF. The CDR3 coding sequence is TGTGCCAGCAGAACAGGGGTTACCGGGGAGCTGTTTTTT.

V and J are TRBV2 and TRBJ2-5; D is possibly TRBD1 (6 bases). The germline V gene has CDR1 SNHLY and CDR2 FYNNEI. V gave up 2 bases and J gave up 5 bases, with 15 bases separating them. The CDR3 is made up of 15 amino acids. The CDR3 coding sequence is TGTGCCAGCAGTGAAAAGGGCATTCAGGGGGAGACCCAGTACTTC. Amino acids: CASSEKGIQGETQYF.

This clone has a single count. This CDR3 is CASSSQATSGNTIYF. CDR3 nucleotide sequence: TGTGCCAGCAGCTCACAGGCCACCTCTGGAAACACCATATATTTT. The V gene is TRBV7-6, the J gene TRBJ1-3, with a possible D match to TRBD1 (5 bases). The CDR3 runs 15 residues. Trimming removed 4 bases from V and 0 bases from J, with 10 bases in between. Germline lookup yields CDR1 SGHVS and CDR2 FNYEAQ.

The V gene is TRBV5-1, the J gene TRBJ2-3, with D maybe TRBD2 (7 bases). V lost 2 bases to trimming and J lost 4 bases, with 11 bases between them. The CDR3 contains 14 residues. Germline loops: CDR1 SGHRS, CDR2 YFSETQ. DNA for the CDR3: TGCGCCAGCAGCTTCGCGGGGGCCCCAGATACGCAGTATTTT. Translation gives CASSFAGAPDTQYF. Looking up the rest from reference TRBV5-1 and TRBJ2-3 gives the full variable domain: KAGVTQTPRYLIKTRGQQVTLSCSPISGHRSVSWYQQTPGQGLQFLFEYFSETQRNKGNFPGRFSGRQFSNSRSEMNVSTLELGDSALYLCASSFAGAPDTQYFGPGTRLTVL.

V is TRBV5-1 and J is TRBJ2-1, with no clear D. CDR1 is SGHRS, CDR2 YFSETQ, per germline. This CDR3 has 14 amino acids. V lost 0 bases to trimming and J lost 6 bases, with 10 bases between them. The DNA for the CDR3 is TGCGCCAGCAGCTTGGAGCAGGATTTCAATGAGCAGTTCTTC. Protein sequence: CASSLEQDFNEQFF.